A single sample gave rise to the 31 T cell receptor beta chains below, sequenced in a study of beta chain features in type 1 diabetes. As every portion of the isolated RNA was reverse transcribed, the sequencing read expressed TCRB transcripts. Sequencing was performed with immunoSEQ multiplex PCR; in TCRdb, only in-frame clones are kept and a portion is missing. Of under 450,000 clones listed, roughly 15% are singletons. Material: naive CD4+ T cells from blood. These receptors were collected from a woman aged 18-29 years in good health.

This sequence joins TRBV11-1 and TRBJ2-1; D not resolved. V dropped 5 bases and J dropped 3 bases, with 2 bases sitting between them. The CDR3 has 11 residues. Per the germline V gene, CDR1 is SGHAT and CDR2 is FQDESV (reference sequence). CDR3 residues: CASSHYNEQFF. The CDR3 DNA sequence: TGTGCCAGCAGCCACTACAATGAGCAGTTCTTC.

This clone has a handful of counts. The J gene is TRBJ2-3, the V gene TRBV28; possibly TRBD2 for D (6 bases). The CDR3 loop spans 18 amino acids. Germline CDR1 MDHEN, CDR2 SYDVKM. Trimming took 1 base from V and 4 from J, leaving 21 bases between them. For the CDR3, the DNA is TGTGCCAGCAGTTTATCGGGAGCGGTCGGGCAGGGCGCAGATACGCAGTATTTT. This gives the protein CASSLSGAVGQGADTQYF. The whole variable domain, filled in from reference TRBV28 and TRBJ2-3, reads DVKVTQSSRYLVKRTGEKVFLECVQDMDHENMFWYRQDPGLGLRLIYFSYDVKMKEKGDIPEGYSVSREKKERFSLILESASTNQTSMYLCASSLSGAVGQGADTQYFGPGTRLTVL.

The J gene is TRBJ2-5, the V gene TRBV9, with D maybe TRBD2 (5 bases). This CDR3 has 16 residues. Trimming shortened V by 0 bases and J by 1 base, and 13 bases separated the two germline ends. The germline gives CDR1 SGDLS, CDR2 YYNGEE. CDR3 in DNA: TGTGCCAGCAGCGTAGCTGAGGGTAGCGTCCAAGAGACCCAGTACTTC. Amino acids: CASSVAEGSVQETQYF.

This chain joins TRBV9 and TRBJ2-7; 10 bases align to TRBD2. The CDR3 length is 16 residues. Germline CDR1 reads SGDLS; CDR2 reads YYNGEE. The junction had 10 bases not matched to a gene; V was cut back by 0 bases and J by 7 bases. This CDR3 is CASSVAWSSGSREQYF. The CDR3 coding sequence is TGTGCCAGCAGCGTAGCGTGGTCTAGCGGGAGTAGGGAGCAGTACTTC.

This clone showed up just a few times. The chain joins TRBV4-2 to TRBJ2-1, with TRBD2 matching 7 bases. The junction had 10 bases not matched to a gene; V was cut back by 2 bases and J by 0 bases. This CDR3 has 18 residues. CDR1 is LGHNA and CDR2 is YNFKEQ in the germline V gene. For the CDR3, the DNA is TGTGCCAGCAGCCAACAAAGGGGCGGGAGTGGCTCCTACAATGAGCAGTTCTTC. It encodes CASSQQRGGSGSYNEQFF.

The chain recombines TRBV4-1 with TRBJ2-5, with 13 bases matching TRBD2. CDR3 length: 17 residues. The germline gives CDR1 MGHRA, CDR2 YSYEKL. The ends lost 4 bases at V and 5 bases at J; junction bases unmatched: 10. CDR3 coding DNA: TGCGCCAGCAGCCCGCCGGGACTAGCGGGAACTTACGAGACCCAGTACTTC. Translating it yields CASSPPGLAGTYETQYF.

The chain joins TRBV6-1 to TRBJ2-3, with a tentative D call TRBD1 (6 bases). The CDR3 is 14 residues long. Trimming took off 4 bases at V and 7 bases at J, with 15 bases between the two ends. Germline CDR1 MNHNS, CDR2 SASEGT. CDR3 sequence reads: CASSAMGAPNTQYF. CDR3 sequence (DNA): TGTGCCAGCAGTGCCATGGGGGCTCCGAATACGCAGTATTTT.

CDR3 bases: TGCAGCGTTGAACGGAGCGGGGAGACCCAGTACTTC. This sequence encodes CSVERSGETQYF. The chain carries TRBV29-1 and TRBJ2-5; the D gene is possibly TRBD2 (6 bases). The length of the CDR3 is 12 residues. Germline V gene data show CDR1 as SQVTM and CDR2 as ANQGSEA. Trimming stripped 2 bases from V and 5 bases from J, with 9 bases between.

The chain links TRBV2 to TRBJ1-2, with 7 bases matching TRBD1. Germline V gene data show CDR1 as SNHLY and CDR2 as FYNNEI. The J segment lost 6 bases and the V segment lost 6 bases, leaving 7 bases of the junction unmatched. There are 13 residues in the CDR3. CDR3 amino acids: CASREQGLHGYTF. The CDR3 nucleotides are TGTGCCAGCAGGGAACAGGGGCTGCATGGCTACACCTTC.

This clone was counted a few times. J is TRBJ2-7 and V is TRBV7-2; TRBD1 matches 8 bases. V lost 6 bases to trimming and J lost 0 bases; unmatched junction nucleotides: 7. The CDR3 runs 15 residues. Germline values: CDR1 SGHTA, CDR2 FQGNSA. The DNA of the CDR3 is TGTGCCAGCAGGGTAACAGGGGGAAGCTCCTACGAGCAGTACTTC. It encodes CASRVTGGSSYEQYF.

This clone was counted a few times. The chain links TRBV28 to TRBJ2-7; D is uncertain. The V end lost 7 bases, the J end lost 2 bases, and 15 bases lay between the germline ends. This CDR3 is 14 amino acids long. The germline CDR1 and CDR2 sequences are MDHEN and SYDVKM. The CDR3 DNA sequence: TGTGCCAGCACCCTGGGCAGCCATGCCTACGAGCAGTACTTC. Translated, it gives CASTLGSHAYEQYF.

This chain joins TRBV9 and TRBJ2-5, with 9 bases fitting TRBD1. Germline loops: CDR1 SGDLS, CDR2 YYNGEE. The CDR3 contains 16 residues. After removal of 4 bases from V and 2 bases from J, the junction contained 9 bases not matched to a gene. CDR3 amino acids: CASSTSGQGAQETQYF. In DNA, the CDR3 is TGTGCCAGCAGCACATCGGGACAGGGCGCACAAGAGACCCAGTACTTC.

This clone was picked up a small number of times. V usage is TRBV25-1 and J usage is TRBJ1-2; D perhaps matches TRBD1 (6 bases). This CDR3 has 13 residues. V dropped 4 bases and J dropped 4 bases, with 10 bases sitting between them. Per the germline V gene, CDR1 is MGHDK and CDR2 is SYGVNS. DNA for the CDR3: TGTGCCAGCAGTGCAGGGGAGAGCTATGGCTACACCTTC. Translated: CASSAGESYGYTF.

This clone was counted only a few times. The genes are TRBV19 and TRBJ1-2, with 10 bases fitting TRBD1. The CDR3 spans 14 residues. The germline gives CDR1 LNHDA, CDR2 SQIVND (reference sequence). V was clipped by 5 bases and J by 8 bases; unmatched bases: 8. In DNA form, the CDR3 reads TGTGCCAGTAGTGCCTCCGGGACAGGGGACGGCTACACCTTC. Encoded protein: CASSASGTGDGYTF.

The chain links TRBV5-6 to TRBJ2-5; TRBD1 matches 7 bases. Looked up from germline, CDR1 is SGHDT and CDR2 is YYEEEE. With 3 bases clipped from V and 5 bases from J, the junction kept 10 bases outside the gene matches. CDR3 length equals 15 residues. The CDR3 loop reads CASSSNRGWKETQYF. CDR3 DNA: TGTGCCAGCAGCTCCAACAGGGGTTGGAAGGAGACCCAGTACTTC. Full variable domain (outside the CDR3, taken from reference TRBV5-6 and TRBJ2-5): DAGVTQSPTHLIKTRGQQVTLRCSPKSGHDTVSWYQQALGQGPQFIFQYYEEEERQRGNFPDRFSGHQFPNYSSELNVNALLLGDSALYLCASSSNRGWKETQYFGPGTRLLVL.

This clone was detected a few times. The chain joins TRBV7-2 to TRBJ2-1; 10 nucleotides agree with TRBD2. V lost 5 bases to trimming and J lost 2 bases; unmatched junction nucleotides: 9. The CDR3 runs 17 residues. The V gene's germline CDR1 is SGHTA and CDR2 FQGNSA. The CDR3 loop reads CASSPLGTSATYNEQFF. The CDR3 DNA reads TGTGCCAGCAGCCCGTTGGGGACTAGCGCGACCTACAATGAGCAGTTCTTC.

This clone was detected only a few times. The chain joins TRBV9 to TRBJ1-1; no firm D call. From germline, CDR1 is SGDLS and CDR2 YYNGEE. V lost 0 bases to trimming and J lost 0 bases, with 15 bases between them. This CDR3 spans 17 amino acids. The CDR3 protein is CASSVGGPALMNTEAFF. CDR3 nucleotide sequence: TGTGCCAGCAGCGTAGGTGGGCCGGCCTTAATGAACACTGAAGCTTTCTTT.

There are a few counts of this clone. The chain combines TRBV27 with TRBJ2-6; TRBD1 might be the D (5 bases). CDR3 length: 18 amino acids. V dropped 4 bases and J dropped 1 base, with 17 bases sitting between them. Per germline, CDR1 MNHEY and CDR2 SMNVEV (reference sequence). CDR3 sequence reads: CASSSGRAAVSGANVLTF. The DNA for the CDR3 is TGTGCCAGCAGTTCGGGCAGGGCGGCCGTTTCTGGGGCCAACGTCCTGACTTTC. The full variable domain, completed using reference TRBV27 and TRBJ2-6, is EAQVTQNPRYLITVTGKKLTVTCSQNMNHEYMSWYRQDPGLGLRQIYYSMNVEVTDKGDVPEGYKVSRKEKRNFPLILESPSPNQTSLYFCASSSGRAAVSGANVLTFGAGSRLTVL.

The rearrangement uses TRBV30 and TRBJ1-2, with D uncertain. This CDR3 is built from 14 residues. The germline CDR1 and CDR2 sequences are GTSNPN and SVGIG (reference sequence). The V gene lost 0 bases and the J gene lost 4 bases, with 12 bases spanning the gap. CDR3 DNA: TGTGCCTGGAGTGTCTGGGCCCTCGGCTATGGCTACACCTTC. Translated, it gives CAWSVWALGYGYTF.

The sample holds a few counts of this clone. This CDR3 is also generated by other DNA sequences in the sample. The chain combines TRBV14 with TRBJ2-5; D may be TRBD2 (6 bases). CDR3 length: 13 amino acids. The V end lost 4 bases, the J end lost 2 bases, and 8 bases lay between the germline ends. Germline loops: CDR1 SGHDN, CDR2 FVKESK. The CDR3 loop reads CASSRGLQETQYF. The CDR3 DNA follows: TGTGCCAGCAGCCGGGGACTTCAAGAGACCCAGTACTTC.

The chain couples TRBV18 to TRBJ2-1; D perhaps matches TRBD2 (6 bases). The CDR3 sequence is 14 residues long. The ends were cut back, 5 bases at V and 4 bases at J, with 12 bases in the middle. Germline V gene data show CDR1 as KGHSH and CDR2 as LQKENI. CDR3 in DNA: TGTGCCAGCTCAGCAGCTAGCGATTACAATGAGCAGTTCTTC. Translated, it gives CASSAASDYNEQFF.

This clone was detected a few times. The V gene is TRBV11-2, the J gene TRBJ2-7; the D gene is possibly TRBD1 (6 bases). Trimming took 2 bases from V and 3 from J, leaving 14 bases between them. The CDR3 totals 15 residues. Germline lookup yields CDR1 SGHAT and CDR2 FQNNGV. The CDR3 sequence is CASSLPKQGIYEQYF. The CDR3 DNA follows: TGTGCCAGCAGCTTACCGAAACAGGGTATCTACGAGCAGTACTTC.

In this sample, this clone turned up a few times. This chain uses TRBV7-3 with TRBJ2-3; TRBD2 agrees at 9 bases. V shed 4 bases and J 6 bases; nucleotides not matched to a gene: 11. Germline V gene lookup returns CDR1 SGHTA and CDR2 FQGTGA. This CDR3 is 16 amino acids long. The CDR3 DNA reads as TGTGCCAGCAGCTCAGGCGGGACTAGCCCGAGGGATACGCAGTATTTT. This gives the protein CASSSGGTSPRDTQYF.

CDR3 region: CASTVDRASHEQYF. In DNA, the CDR3 is TGTGCCAGCACCGTGGACAGGGCCAGCCACGAGCAGTACTTC. The rearrangement links TRBV6-6 to TRBJ2-7, with 8 bases fitting TRBD1. In germline, CDR1 is MNHNY, CDR2 SVGAGI (reference sequence). J lost 5 bases, V lost 7 bases, and 10 bases had no gene match. The CDR3 is made up of 14 amino acids.

This clone has just a few counts. The genes are TRBV6-6 and TRBJ1-2, with TRBD1 matching 7 bases. The CDR3 spans 13 residues. J gave up 3 bases and V 10 bases, and 8 bases lay outside the gene matches. Germline assignment: CDR1 MNHNY and CDR2 SVGAGI (reference sequence). In DNA, the CDR3 is TGTGCCACCGTCCGGGACAGTGACTATGGCTACACCTTC. Amino acids: CATVRDSDYGYTF.

V is TRBV30 and J is TRBJ2-1; a possible D gene is TRBD1 (6 bases). The CDR3 has 16 residues. Trimming shortened V by 4 bases and J by 2 bases, and 18 bases separated the two germline ends. Germline lookup yields CDR1 GTSNPN and CDR2 SVGIG (reference sequence). The CDR3 DNA sequence: TGTGCCTGGATAGACTCGTCGGGACACCCCTACAATGAGCAGTTCTTC. This gives the protein CAWIDSSGHPYNEQFF.

The V call is TRBV5-1, the J call TRBJ2-1, with a weak D call TRBD2 (5 bases). This CDR3 region has 14 residues. The germline V and J ends were trimmed by 1 base and 5 bases, with 10 bases remaining between them. Germline V gene sequence: CDR1 SGHRS, CDR2 YFSETQ. The CDR3 DNA is TGCGCCAGCAGCTTGAGGGAGAGCCACAATGAGCAGTTCTTC. It encodes CASSLRESHNEQFF.

This clone was seen more than once but under ten times. This chain uses TRBV7-9 with TRBJ2-7; 12 nucleotides agree with TRBD2. Trimming removed 5 bases from V and 3 bases from J; junction bases left unmatched: 8. The CDR3 has 16 amino acids. Per germline, CDR1 SEHNR and CDR2 FQNEAQ (reference sequence). CDR3 sequence: CASSRTSGNSDYEQYF. In nucleotides, the CDR3 is TGTGCCAGCAGCCGGACTAGCGGGAACTCCGACTACGAGCAGTACTTC.

A few counts support this clone. The J gene is TRBJ2-7, the V gene TRBV5-1, with D uncertain. With 5 bases removed from V and 1 base from J, the gap between germline ends came to 4 bases. The CDR3 has 11 residues. Germline CDR1 and CDR2: SGHRS and YFSETQ. The CDR3 spells CASRESYEQYF. The CDR3 nucleotides are TGCGCCAGCAGGGAGTCCTACGAGCAGTACTTC.

This clone has a handful of counts. The chain employs TRBV28 and TRBJ1-2; 7 nucleotides align to TRBD1. Per germline, CDR1 MDHEN and CDR2 SYDVKM. Trimming took 4 bases from V and 3 from J; bases not matched to a gene: 5. The CDR3 covers 14 residues. CDR3: CASSSRTGYYGYTF. The DNA for the CDR3 is TGTGCCAGCAGTTCCAGGACAGGATACTATGGCTACACCTTC.

The chain couples TRBV6-4 to TRBJ1-1; D remains ambiguous. Germline-derived CDR1 and CDR2 are MRHNA and SNTAGT. CDR3 size: 14 residues. Trimming pared 6 bases from V and 4 bases from J, leaving 15 bases between. Here the CDR3 reads CASSPTGLGTEAFF. The CDR3 nucleotides read TGTGCCAGCAGCCCCACTGGGCTGGGCACTGAAGCTTTCTTT.